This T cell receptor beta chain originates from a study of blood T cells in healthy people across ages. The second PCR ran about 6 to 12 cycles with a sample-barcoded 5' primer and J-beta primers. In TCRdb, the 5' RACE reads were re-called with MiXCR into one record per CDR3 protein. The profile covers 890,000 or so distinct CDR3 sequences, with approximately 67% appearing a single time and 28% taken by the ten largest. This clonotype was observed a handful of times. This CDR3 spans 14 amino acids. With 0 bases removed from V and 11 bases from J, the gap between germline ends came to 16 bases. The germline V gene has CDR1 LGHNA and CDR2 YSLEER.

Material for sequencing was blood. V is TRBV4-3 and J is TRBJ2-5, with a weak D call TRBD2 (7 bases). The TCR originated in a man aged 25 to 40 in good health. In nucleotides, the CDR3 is TGCGCCAGCAGCCAAGATCCCGGGGGGCGGGAGCAGTACTTC. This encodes CASSQDPGGREQYF.